Presented here are 21 T cell receptor beta chains from one specimen sequenced in a study of blood T cell repertoires in COVID-19. Generated by immunoSEQ multiplex PCR, the TCRdb table keeps only in-frame clones and is missing some. The data contain hundreds of thousands of clones, under 95% of them singletons. Sequencing was done on a sample of peripheral blood. Receptor source: a young woman who had recovered from COVID-19.

This rearrangement joins TRBV6-2 or TRBV6-3 to TRBJ2-5, with 8 bases lining up with TRBD1. The CDR3 is made up of 16 amino acids. Germline assignment: CDR1 MNHEY and CDR2 SVGEGT. Trimming at V came to 0 bases and at J to 2 bases, leaving 5 bases not matched to a gene. This chain's CDR3 is CASSYSIRTGQETQYF. The CDR3, as DNA: TGTGCCAGCAGTTACTCGATTAGGACAGGGCAAGAGACCCAGTACTTC.

The V gene is TRBV14, the J gene TRBJ1-2, with a tentative D call TRBD1 (6 bases). The CDR3 has 15 amino acids. V was trimmed by 1 base and J by 7 bases, leaving 16 bases between them. CDR1 SGHDN and CDR2 FVKESK come from the germline V gene. The CDR3 here is CASSQGPGDGFGYTF. The CDR3 DNA sequence: TGTGCCAGCAGCCAAGGCCCAGGGGACGGGTTTGGCTACACCTTC.

In DNA form, the CDR3 reads TGTGCCAGCAGCCCACTGGGGGGGACCGTTAATTCACCCCTCCACTTT. This translates into CASSPLGGTVNSPLHF. This sequence joins TRBV5-6 and TRBJ1-6, with D possibly TRBD1 on 5 matching bases. With 4 bases removed from V and 6 bases from J, the gap between germline ends came to 17 bases. This CDR3 is built from 16 residues. The germline V gene encodes CDR1 SGHDT and CDR2 YYEEEE.

The chain is built from TRBV6-2 or TRBV6-3 and TRBJ1-5; TRBD1 is a possible D gene (6 bases). V shed 4 bases and J shed 3 bases, with 13 bases lying between them. The CDR3 has 15 residues. Germline CDR1 reads MNHEY; CDR2 reads SVGEGT. CDR3 in amino acids: CASSSRDNYNQPQHF. As DNA, the CDR3 is TGTGCCAGCAGTTCCCGGGACAACTACAATCAGCCCCAGCATTTT.

This chain connects TRBV9 to TRBJ2-4; 7 bases fit TRBD1. Germline CDR1 and CDR2: SGDLS and YYNGEE. Trimming cost V 3 bases and J 6 bases; bases outside gene matches: 9. CDR3 length: 15 residues. The DNA for the CDR3 is TGTGCCAGCAGCGACGACAGGGTGGATCGAAACATTCAGTACTTC. It translates to CASSDDRVDRNIQYF.

The genes are TRBV11-2 and TRBJ1-2; tentatively, D is TRBD1 (6 bases). V was shortened by 4 bases and J by 8 bases, with 11 bases between the two germline ends. This CDR3 spans 12 amino acids. Per germline, CDR1 SGHAT and CDR2 FQNNGV. The CDR3 DNA sequence: TGTGCCAGCAGCTCGCAGGGGATGGGCTACACCTTC. Translation gives CASSSQGMGYTF.

This clone has a single count. V usage is TRBV4-3 and J usage is TRBJ2-2; 7 bases line up with TRBD1. The CDR3 contains 15 residues. CDR1 and CDR2 (germline): LGHNA, YSLEER. The V and J ends lost 4 bases and 6 bases, in that order; junction bases with no gene match: 8. DNA for the CDR3: TGCGCCAGCAGCCCGAAGCCCGGGACAGCCGGGGAGCTGTTTTTT. Translating it yields CASSPKPGTAGELFF.

The gene calls are TRBV19 and TRBJ2-3; 7 bases line up with TRBD2. Germline CDR1 reads LNHDA; CDR2 reads SQIVND (reference sequence). The CDR3 sequence is 16 residues long. With V trimmed by 3 bases and J by 2 bases, 8 bases remained unmatched. CDR3 sequence: CASSISGRGITDTQYF. The CDR3 bases are TGTGCCAGTAGTATCTCGGGGAGGGGTATCACAGATACGCAGTATTTT.

The rearrangement links TRBV4-3 to TRBJ2-1, with 7 bases fitting TRBD1. The CDR3 covers 14 residues. Trimming took 4 bases from V and 8 from J; bases not matched to a gene: 8. Germline CDR1 is LGHNA and CDR2 is YSLEER. CDR3 loop: CASSPPEGADEQFF. The CDR3, as DNA: TGCGCCAGCAGCCCCCCTGAGGGGGCCGATGAGCAGTTCTTC.

J is TRBJ1-4 and V is TRBV10-1, with D hard to call. This CDR3 is 14 amino acids long. The germline V gene has CDR1 WNHNN and CDR2 SYGVQD (reference sequence). Trimming removed 0 bases at V and 3 bases at J, with 5 bases between. The DNA for the CDR3 is TGCGCCAGCAGTGAGTCGGCAGCTAATGAAAAACTGTTTTTT. As protein: CASSESAANEKLFF.

The V gene is TRBV7-7, the J gene TRBJ2-5, with D possibly matching TRBD2 (5 bases). This CDR3 is 14 amino acids long. V was cut by 6 bases and J by 4 bases, with 15 bases left in between. Germline assignment: CDR1 SSHAT and CDR2 FNYEAQ (reference sequence). DNA for the CDR3: TGTGCCAGCAGTAAACTAGGCGGGCGAGAGACCCAGTACTTC. It specifies CASSKLGGRETQYF.

The table lists this clone with a few counts. V is TRBV6-2 or TRBV6-3 and J is TRBJ1-1; perhaps TRBD1 as D (5 bases). V was clipped by 3 bases and J by 0 bases, with 17 bases between them. The CDR3 is made up of 17 amino acids. Germline-derived CDR1 and CDR2 are MNHEY and SVGEGT. The CDR3 loop is CASSYVGAETLNTEAFF. CDR3 bases: TGTGCCAGCAGTTATGTTGGGGCAGAAACTCTGAACACTGAAGCTTTCTTT.

The count of this clone is one. The CDR3 here is CATSERLNQPQHF. The CDR3, as DNA: TGTGCCACCAGTGAGCGCTTAAATCAGCCCCAGCATTTT. The rearrangement links TRBV24-1 to TRBJ1-5; D remains ambiguous. Trimming took off 4 bases at V and 4 bases at J, with 7 bases between the two ends. Germline V gives CDR1 KGHDR, CDR2 SFDVKD. The CDR3 loop spans 13 amino acids.

This chain links TRBV15 with TRBJ1-5; TRBD1 aligns across 7 bases. The CDR3 is made up of 14 amino acids. Germline CDR1 reads LNHNV; CDR2 reads YYDKDF (reference sequence). V lost 5 bases, J lost 4 bases, and 5 bases stayed unmatched. The CDR3 loop is CATSGGTANQPQHF. DNA of the CDR3: TGTGCCACCAGCGGGGGGACAGCAAATCAGCCCCAGCATTTT.

The chain joins TRBV9 to TRBJ2-5; 10 bases are a match to TRBD2. This CDR3 region has 15 residues. Germline V CDR1 and CDR2: SGDLS, YYNGEE. Trimming at V came to 4 bases and at J to 4 bases, leaving 7 bases not matched to a gene. The CDR3 nucleotides are TGTGCCAGCAGCAAAACAGCGGGAGGGGGAGAGACCCAGTACTTC. Amino acids: CASSKTAGGGETQYF. The full variable domain, rest sourced from reference TRBV9 and TRBJ2-5, is DSGVTQTPKHLITATGQRVTLRCSPRSGDLSVYWYQQSLDQGLQFLIQYYNGEERAKGNILERFSAQQFPDLHSELNLSSLELGDSALYFCASSKTAGGGETQYFGPGTRLLVL.

The rearrangement joins TRBV6-5 to TRBJ1-2, with TRBD1 matching over 9 bases. From germline, CDR1 is MNHEY and CDR2 SVGAGI. V lost 6 bases and J lost 6; bases outside the gene matches: 8. The CDR3 is 14 amino acids. The CDR3 loop is CASRGQGGGNGYTF. In DNA, the CDR3 is TGTGCCAGCAGGGGACAGGGAGGGGGAAATGGCTACACCTTC.

The chain links TRBV6-2 or TRBV6-3 to TRBJ2-2; TRBD2 aligns across 7 bases. The CDR3 runs to 15 residues. The ends lost 0 bases at V and 3 bases at J; junction bases unmatched: 1. Germline-derived CDR1 and CDR2 are MNHEY and SVGEGT. Here the CDR3 reads CASSYSGGDTGELFF. The CDR3 DNA reads TGTGCCAGCAGTTACTCGGGGGGGGACACCGGGGAGCTGTTTTTT.

The V and J genes are TRBV5-1 and TRBJ2-1; 15 bases align to TRBD2. Germline loops: CDR1 SGHRS, CDR2 YFSETQ. The CDR3 covers 17 residues. With 0 bases clipped from V and 7 bases from J, the junction kept 5 bases outside the gene matches. The CDR3 bases are TGCGCCAGCAGCTTGGACGGGACTAGCGGGAGGTGGAATGAGCAGTTCTTC. Translated: CASSLDGTSGRWNEQFF.

There are a few counts of this clone. The chain uses TRBV24-1 and TRBJ1-2; D remains ambiguous. Germline loops: CDR1 KGHDR, CDR2 SFDVKD. With 9 bases removed from V and 4 bases from J, the gap between germline ends came to 14 bases. CDR3 length: 13 amino acids. CDR3 region: CATLKEGSYGYTF. CDR3 sequence (DNA): TGTGCCACCCTCAAGGAGGGTAGCTATGGCTACACCTTC.

This clone appeared a single time. The V call is TRBV9, the J call TRBJ2-1; the D gene is possibly TRBD2 (5 bases). V gave up 4 bases and J gave up 7 bases, with 21 bases separating them. CDR1 is SGDLS, CDR2 YYNGEE, per germline. This CDR3 is 16 amino acids long. CDR3 sequence (DNA): TGTGCCAGCAGCTCCTTCCCGGGCCCCACGGGAAATGAGCAGTTCTTC. Translating gives CASSSFPGPTGNEQFF.

This chain joins TRBV4-1 and TRBJ2-1, with 9 bases matching TRBD2. V shed 1 base and J 4 bases; nucleotides not matched to a gene: 5. Germline CDR1 reads MGHRA; CDR2 reads YSYEKL. The CDR3 contains 16 residues. This CDR3 reads CASSQVASGTYNEQFF. As DNA, the CDR3 is TGCGCCAGCAGCCAAGTGGCTAGCGGGACTTACAATGAGCAGTTCTTC.